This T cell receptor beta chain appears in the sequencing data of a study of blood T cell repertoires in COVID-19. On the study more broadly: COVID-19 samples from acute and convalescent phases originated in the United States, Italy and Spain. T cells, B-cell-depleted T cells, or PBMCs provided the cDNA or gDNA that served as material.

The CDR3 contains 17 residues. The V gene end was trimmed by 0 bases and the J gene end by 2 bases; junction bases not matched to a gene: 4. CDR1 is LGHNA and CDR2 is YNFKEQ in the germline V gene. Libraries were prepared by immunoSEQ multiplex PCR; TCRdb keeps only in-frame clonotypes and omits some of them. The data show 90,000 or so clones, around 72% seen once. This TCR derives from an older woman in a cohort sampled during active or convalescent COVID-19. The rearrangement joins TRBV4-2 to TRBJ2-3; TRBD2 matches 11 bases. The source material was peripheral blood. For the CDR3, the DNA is TGTGCCAGCAGCCAAGAACGACTAGCGGGACCCACAGATACGCAGTATTTT. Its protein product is CASSQERLAGPTDTQYF.